This record covers a single TCR beta chain. After removal of 6 bases from V and 5 bases from J, the junction contained 5 bases not matched to a gene. Germline CDR1 is SQVTM and CDR2 is ANQGSEA. The CDR3 runs 13 residues. Per the authors' pipeline: The authors estimated nucleated cell counts from reference gene primer amplification. Method: immunoSEQ multiplex PCR; TCRdb's copy keeps in-frame clones and lacks some. V and J calls and clone size follow that table, whereas D and trimming were derived from the DNA. Among 95,000 to 150,000 clones, about 80% were seen once, and the ten largest hold 10% to 15%. The data were taken from a study of blood T cell repertoires in COVID-19. At the level of the study: Specimens from acute and convalescent COVID-19 originated in the United States, Italy and Spain. PBMCs, B-cell-depleted T cells, or T cells were the source of the cDNA or gDNA that made up the material.

Sequenced sample: peripheral blood. The sequence derives from a man aged 60-69 years with acute or convalescent COVID-19. The gene calls are TRBV29-1 and TRBJ1-5; TRBD1 aligns across 9 bases. The CDR3 DNA follows: TGCAGCGTCTTACAGGGGGCCGATCAGCCCCAGCATTTT. Amino acids: CSVLQGADQPQHF.